These 2 T cell receptor beta chains originate from one sample sequenced in a study of tissue T cells after allogeneic stem cell transplantation. Method: immunoSEQ multiplex PCR; TCRdb's copy keeps in-frame clones and lacks some. The sample carries about 48,000 clones, around 73% recorded once. Sequenced material: sorted cells pooled from one or two spleens. The receptors were sampled from a pool of C57BL/6 mice in good health.

Worth noting for this clone: The genes are named according to mouse. Coverage ceases 1 residue before the CDR3 finishes, and the germline J gene fills in the end. The chain links TRBV29 to TRBJ1-2; D unclear. This CDR3 is 14 amino acids long. V lost 0 bases, J lost 4 bases, and 9 bases lay in between. Germline V gene lookup returns CDR1 MSHET and CDR2 SYDVDS. The CDR3: CASSLSRGGSDYTF. Incomplete CDR3 DNA: TGTGCTAGCAGTTTATCGCGGGGTGGCTCCGACTACACC.

As to this clone: Mouse gene names and germline throughout. The CDR3 goes on 1 residue after the read ends, and that part is filled in from the germline J gene. V is TRBV3 and J is TRBJ2-4, with a weak D call TRBD1 (5 bases). Germline V gene lookup returns CDR1 SNHLY and CDR2 FYNGKV (reference sequence). Trimming cost V 6 bases and J 0 bases, with 7 bases left between them. This CDR3 is built from 13 residues. Incomplete CDR3 DNA: TGTGCCAGCAGGACAGCTAGTCAAAACACCTTGTAC. Its translation: CASRTASQNTLY. The whole CDR3 sequence reads CASRTASQNTLYF.